The clone carrying this TCR beta chain showed up just once. Terminally differentiated effector memory CD45RA+ cells were left out of the naive CD8 fraction, which was CD45RO-negative and positively selected for CCR7. Assay used: immunoSEQ multiplex PCR; TCRdb lists only in-frame clones, some missing. The repertoire consists of some 2 million clones, with just under 95% occurring once and the leading ten covering 0.9% to 1.4%. The CDR3 has 14 residues. The V gene's germline CDR1 is LGHNA and CDR2 YSLEER. V was clipped by 0 bases and J by 10 bases, with 13 bases between them. The data originate from a study of shared clonotypes between healthy human individuals.

This sequence was found in a man younger than 35 in good health. V is TRBV4-3 and J is TRBJ2-1; the D gene is possibly TRBD1 (5 bases). Sequences were obtained from naive CD8+ T cells sorted from blood. The chain's CDR3 is CASSQDGLGEEQFF. The DNA for the CDR3 is TGCGCCAGCAGCCAAGATGGGTTAGGGGAAGAGCAGTTCTTC.